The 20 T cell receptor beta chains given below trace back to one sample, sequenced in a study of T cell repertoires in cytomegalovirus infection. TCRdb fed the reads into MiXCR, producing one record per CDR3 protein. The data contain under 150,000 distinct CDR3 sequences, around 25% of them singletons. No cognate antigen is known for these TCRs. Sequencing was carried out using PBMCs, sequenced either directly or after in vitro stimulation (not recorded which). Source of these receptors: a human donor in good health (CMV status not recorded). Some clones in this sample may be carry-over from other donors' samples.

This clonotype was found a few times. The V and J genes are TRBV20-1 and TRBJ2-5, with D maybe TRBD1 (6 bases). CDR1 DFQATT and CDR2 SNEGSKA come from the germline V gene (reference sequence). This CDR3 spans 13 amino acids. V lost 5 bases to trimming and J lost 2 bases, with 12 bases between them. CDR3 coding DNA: TGCAGTGCTCCAGGGGTAGATCAAGAGACCCAGTACTTC. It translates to CSAPGVDQETQYF.

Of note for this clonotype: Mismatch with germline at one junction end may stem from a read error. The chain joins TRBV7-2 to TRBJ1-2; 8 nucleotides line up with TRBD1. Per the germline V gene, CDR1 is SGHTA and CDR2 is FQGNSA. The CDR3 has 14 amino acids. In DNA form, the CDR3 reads TGTGCCAGCAGCTTAGCTCCAGGGGGCGATGGCTACGCCTTC. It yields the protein CASSLAPGGDGYAF.

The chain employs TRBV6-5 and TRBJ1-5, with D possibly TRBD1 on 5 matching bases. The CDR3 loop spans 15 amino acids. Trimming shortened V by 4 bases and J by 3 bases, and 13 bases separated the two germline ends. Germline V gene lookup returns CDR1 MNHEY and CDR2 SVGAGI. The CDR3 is CASSSGREDNQPQHF. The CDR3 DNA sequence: TGTGCCAGCAGTTCCGGCAGGGAAGACAATCAGCCCCAGCATTTT.

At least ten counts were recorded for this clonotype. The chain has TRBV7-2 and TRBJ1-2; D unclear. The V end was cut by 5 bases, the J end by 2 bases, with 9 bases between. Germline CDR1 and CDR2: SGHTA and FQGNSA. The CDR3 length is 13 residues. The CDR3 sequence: CASSPTTNYGYTF. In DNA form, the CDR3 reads TGTGCCAGCAGCCCTACAACAAACTATGGCTACACCTTC.

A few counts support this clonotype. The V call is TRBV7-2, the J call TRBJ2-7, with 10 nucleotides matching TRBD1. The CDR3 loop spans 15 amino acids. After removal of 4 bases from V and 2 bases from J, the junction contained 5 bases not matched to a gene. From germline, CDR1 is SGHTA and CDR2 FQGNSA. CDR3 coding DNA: TGTGCCAGCAGCTATACCGGGACAGGGGCCTACGAGCAGTACTTC. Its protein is CASSYTGTGAYEQYF. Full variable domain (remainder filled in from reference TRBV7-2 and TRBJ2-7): GAGVSQSPSNKVTEKGKDVELRCDPISGHTALYWYRQSLGQGLEFLIYFQGNSAPDKSGLPSDRFSAERTGGSVSTLTIQRTQQEDSAVYLCASSYTGTGAYEQYFGPGTRLTVT.

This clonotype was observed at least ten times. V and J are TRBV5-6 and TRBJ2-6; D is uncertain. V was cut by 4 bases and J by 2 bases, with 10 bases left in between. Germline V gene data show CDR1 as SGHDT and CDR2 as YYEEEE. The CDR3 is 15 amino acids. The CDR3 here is CASSNRLPGANVLTF. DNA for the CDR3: TGTGCCAGCAGCAACCGTCTCCCTGGGGCCAACGTCCTGACTTTC.

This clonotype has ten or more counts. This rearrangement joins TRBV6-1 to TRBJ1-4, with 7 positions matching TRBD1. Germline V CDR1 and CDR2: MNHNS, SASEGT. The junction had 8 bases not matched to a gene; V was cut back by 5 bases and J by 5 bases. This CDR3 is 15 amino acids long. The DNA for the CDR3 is TGTGCCAGCAGTCCTCCGTCGGGACAGAATGAAAAACTGTTTTTT. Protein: CASSPPSGQNEKLFF.

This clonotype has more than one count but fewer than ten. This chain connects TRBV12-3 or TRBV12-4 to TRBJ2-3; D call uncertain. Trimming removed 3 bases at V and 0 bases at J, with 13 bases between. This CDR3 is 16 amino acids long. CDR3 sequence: CASSFLVAGSTDTQYF. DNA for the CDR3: TGTGCCAGCAGTTTTTTGGTCGCAGGTAGCACAGATACGCAGTATTTT.

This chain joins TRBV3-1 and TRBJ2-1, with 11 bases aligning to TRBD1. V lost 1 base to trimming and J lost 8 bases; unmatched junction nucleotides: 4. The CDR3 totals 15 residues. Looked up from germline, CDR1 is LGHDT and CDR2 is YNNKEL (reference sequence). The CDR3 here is CASSQVGTGGYEQFF. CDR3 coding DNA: TGTGCCAGCAGCCAAGTTGGGACAGGGGGTTATGAGCAGTTCTTC.

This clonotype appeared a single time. The CDR3 here is CAISESTAAEKLFF. The CDR3 bases are TGTGCCATCAGTGAGTCAACAGCGGCAGAAAAACTGTTTTTT. The chain is built from TRBV10-3 and TRBJ1-4; D unclear. This CDR3 is 14 amino acids long. The germline CDR1 and CDR2 sequences are ENHRY and SYGVKD. With 0 bases removed from V and 8 bases from J, the gap between germline ends came to 10 bases.

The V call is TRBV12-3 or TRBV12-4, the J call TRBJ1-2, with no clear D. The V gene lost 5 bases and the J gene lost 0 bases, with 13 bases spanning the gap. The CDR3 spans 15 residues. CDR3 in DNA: TGTGCCAGCAGTCCCAGTCCAATTACTAACTATGGCTACACCTTC. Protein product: CASSPSPITNYGYTF.

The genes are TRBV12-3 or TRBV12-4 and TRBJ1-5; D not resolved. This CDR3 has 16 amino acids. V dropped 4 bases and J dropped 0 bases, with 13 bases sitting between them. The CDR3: CASSWTGRYSNQPQHF. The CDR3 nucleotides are TGTGCCAGCAGTTGGACGGGGAGATATAGCAATCAGCCCCAGCATTTT.

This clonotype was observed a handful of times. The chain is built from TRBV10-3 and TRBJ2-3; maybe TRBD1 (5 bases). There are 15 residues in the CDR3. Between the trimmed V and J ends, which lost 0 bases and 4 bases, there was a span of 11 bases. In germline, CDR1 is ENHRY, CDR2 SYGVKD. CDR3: CAISESGRAADTQYF. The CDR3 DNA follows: TGTGCCATCAGTGAGTCGGGCAGGGCGGCAGATACGCAGTATTTT.

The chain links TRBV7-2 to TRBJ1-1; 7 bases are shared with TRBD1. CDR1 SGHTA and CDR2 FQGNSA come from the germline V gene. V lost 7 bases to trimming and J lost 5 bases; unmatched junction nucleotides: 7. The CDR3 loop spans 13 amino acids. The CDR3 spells CASIQTGVTEAFF. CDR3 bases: TGTGCCAGCATCCAAACAGGGGTTACTGAAGCTTTCTTT.

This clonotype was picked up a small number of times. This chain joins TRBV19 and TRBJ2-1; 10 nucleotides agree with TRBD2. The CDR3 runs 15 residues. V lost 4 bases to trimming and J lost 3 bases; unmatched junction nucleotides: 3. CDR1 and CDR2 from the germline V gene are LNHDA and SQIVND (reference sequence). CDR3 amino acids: CASSKTSGNYNEQFF. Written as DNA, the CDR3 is TGTGCCAGTAGTAAAACTAGCGGGAACTACAATGAGCAGTTCTTC.

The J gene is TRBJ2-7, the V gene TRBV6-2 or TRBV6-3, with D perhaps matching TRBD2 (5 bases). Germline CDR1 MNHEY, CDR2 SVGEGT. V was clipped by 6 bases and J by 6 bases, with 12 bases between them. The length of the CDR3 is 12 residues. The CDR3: CASSHGGGEQYF. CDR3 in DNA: TGTGCCAGCAGCCACGGAGGAGGCGAGCAGTACTTC.

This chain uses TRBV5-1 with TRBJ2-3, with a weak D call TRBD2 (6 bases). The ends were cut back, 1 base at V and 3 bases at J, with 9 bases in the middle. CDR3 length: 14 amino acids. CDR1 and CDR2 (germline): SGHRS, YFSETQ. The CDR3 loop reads CASSLTSSTDTQYF. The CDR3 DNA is TGCGCCAGCAGCTTGACTAGCTCTACAGATACGCAGTATTTT.

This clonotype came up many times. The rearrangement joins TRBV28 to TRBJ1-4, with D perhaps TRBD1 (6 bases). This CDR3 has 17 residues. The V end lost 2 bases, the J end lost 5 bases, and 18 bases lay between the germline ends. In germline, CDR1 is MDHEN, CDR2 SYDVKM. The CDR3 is CASSLGTFGRMNEKLFF. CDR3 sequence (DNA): TGTGCCAGCAGTTTAGGGACATTCGGCCGGATGAATGAAAAACTGTTTTTT.

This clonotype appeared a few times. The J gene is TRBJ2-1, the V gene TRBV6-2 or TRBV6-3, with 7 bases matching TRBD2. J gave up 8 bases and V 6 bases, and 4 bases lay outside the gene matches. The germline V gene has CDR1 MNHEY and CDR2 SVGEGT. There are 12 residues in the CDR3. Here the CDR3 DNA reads TGTGCCAGCAGCCAGACTAGCCATGAGCAGTTCTTC. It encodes CASSQTSHEQFF.

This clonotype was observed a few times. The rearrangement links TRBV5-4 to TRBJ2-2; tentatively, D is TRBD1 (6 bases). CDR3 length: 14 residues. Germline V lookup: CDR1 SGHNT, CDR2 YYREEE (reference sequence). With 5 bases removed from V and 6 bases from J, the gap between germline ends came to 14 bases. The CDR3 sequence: CASRLRGRAGELFF. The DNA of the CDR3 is TGTGCCAGCAGACTTAGGGGGAGAGCCGGGGAGCTGTTTTTT.